This T cell receptor beta chain appears in the sequencing data of a study of Graves' ophthalmopathy and Graves' hyperthyroidism. In its sample, this clonotype was seen many times. Its specificity is unknown. Trimming stripped 0 bases from V and 5 bases from J, with 16 bases between. This CDR3 region has 16 residues. CDR1 is SNHLY, CDR2 FYNNEI, per germline. The sequenced template was RNA, covering the TCR beta CDR3 region. An initial RT-PCR round employing HTBI primers preceded a second-round multiplex PCR. TCRdb re-called the multiplex PCR reads through MiXCR, storing one row per CDR3 protein. The data contain 900,000 to 1,200,000 distinct CDR3 sequences, less than 45% of them singletons. Patients newly diagnosed with hyperthyroidism, under 2 months' duration, were aged 18 to 65, the study reports. Exclusion applied to patients with other autoimmune diseases, uncontrolled infections, pregnancy or lactation.

Points from the study as a whole: Among thyroid clonotypes expanded above 0.001 frequency, most also appeared in blood. Ophthalmopathy was separated from stable hyperthyroidism by a 13-signature model with about 86% sensitivity and around 81% specificity.

The clonotype comes from an adult man with Graves' hyperthyroidism. The chain recombines TRBV2 with TRBJ2-5; D could derive from TRBD1 or TRBD2 (6 bases each). Sequenced input: peripheral blood or thyroid tissue (not recorded which). CDR3 nucleotide sequence: TGTGCCAGCAGTGAAGCGCTTCTGGGGGGCGGTGAGACCCAGTACTTC. Translating it yields CASSEALLGGGETQYF.